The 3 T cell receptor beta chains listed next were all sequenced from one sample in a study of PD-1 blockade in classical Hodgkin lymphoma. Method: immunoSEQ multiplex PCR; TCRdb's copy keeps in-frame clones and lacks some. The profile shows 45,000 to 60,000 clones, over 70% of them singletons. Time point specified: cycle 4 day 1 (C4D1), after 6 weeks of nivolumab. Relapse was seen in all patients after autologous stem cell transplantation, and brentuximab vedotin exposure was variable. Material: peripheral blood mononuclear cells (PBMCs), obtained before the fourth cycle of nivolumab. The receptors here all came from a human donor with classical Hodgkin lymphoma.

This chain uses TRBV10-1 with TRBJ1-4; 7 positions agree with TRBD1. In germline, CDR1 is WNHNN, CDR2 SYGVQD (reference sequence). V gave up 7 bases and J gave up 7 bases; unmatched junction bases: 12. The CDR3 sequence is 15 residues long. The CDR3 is CASIRKTGWSEKLFF. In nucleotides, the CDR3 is TGCGCCAGCATCAGAAAGACAGGGTGGAGTGAAAAACTGTTTTTT.

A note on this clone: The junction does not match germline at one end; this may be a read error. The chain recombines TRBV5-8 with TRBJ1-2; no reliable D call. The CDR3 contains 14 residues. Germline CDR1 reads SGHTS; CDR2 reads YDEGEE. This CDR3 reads CASSFNPMNGLLRF. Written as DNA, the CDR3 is TGTGCCAGCAGCTTTAATCCCATGAATGGACTTCTTCGCTTC.

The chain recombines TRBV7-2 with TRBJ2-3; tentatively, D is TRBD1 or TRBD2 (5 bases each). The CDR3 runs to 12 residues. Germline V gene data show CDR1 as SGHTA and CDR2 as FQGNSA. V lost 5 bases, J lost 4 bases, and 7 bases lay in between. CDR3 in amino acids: CASSMGADTQYF. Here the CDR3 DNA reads TGTGCCAGCAGCATGGGGGCAGATACGCAGTATTTT. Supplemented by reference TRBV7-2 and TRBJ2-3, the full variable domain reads GAGVSQSPSNKVTEKGKDVELRCDPISGHTALYWYRQSLGQGLEFLIYFQGNSAPDKSGLPSDRFSAERTGGSVSTLTIQRTQQEDSAVYLCASSMGADTQYFGPGTRLTVL.